Presented here are 15 T cell receptor beta chains from one specimen sequenced in a study of response to subunit inactivated influenza vaccine. Each CDR3 protein is one row after TCRdb ran MiXCR on the RT-PCR reads. The table has around 470,000 distinct CDR3 sequences, under 8.5% seen once. The input for sequencing was PBMCs from blood, taken around 25 months after vaccination. Receptors originate from a man aged 50-75 years who received an inactivated influenza vaccine.

This clonotype was recorded a few times. The V and J genes are TRBV7-8 and TRBJ2-5; D ambiguous. CDR1 is SGHVS and CDR2 is FQNEAQ in the germline V gene. V gave up 4 bases and J gave up 5 bases, with 8 bases separating them. This CDR3 has 12 amino acids. The DNA of the CDR3 is TGTGCCAGCAGCTCGAGGCGGGAGACCCAGTACTTC. Encoded protein: CASSSRRETQYF.

The chain is built from TRBV27 and TRBJ2-5; TRBD1 matches at 8 bases. The CDR3 runs to 15 residues. Germline CDR1 reads MNHEY; CDR2 reads SMNVEV (reference sequence). V was clipped by 0 bases and J by 5 bases; unmatched bases: 5. The CDR3 reads CASSLSSGGRETQYF. For the CDR3, the DNA is TGTGCCAGCAGTTTATCCTCAGGGGGCAGGGAGACCCAGTACTTC.

This clonotype was detected ten times or more. V and J are TRBV9 and TRBJ2-2, with 11 bases identical to TRBD1. The germline gives CDR1 SGDLS, CDR2 YYNGEE. This CDR3 contains 16 residues. Trimming cost V 4 bases and J 4 bases; bases outside gene matches: 6. The CDR3 loop reads CASSLGGTGGTGELFF. In nucleotides, the CDR3 is TGTGCCAGCAGCCTAGGGGGGACAGGGGGCACCGGGGAGCTGTTTTTT.

This clonotype was detected a few times. CDR3 DNA: TGTGCCAGCAGTGAAGGTAGCGGGGGGTTCTGGAACGAGCAGTACTTC. Translated: CASSEGSGGFWNEQYF. The chain has TRBV6-1 and TRBJ2-7; 10 bases align to TRBD2. The CDR3 is 16 residues long. The germline V gene encodes CDR1 MNHNS and CDR2 SASEGT. V gave up 1 base and J gave up 5 bases; unmatched junction bases: 8.

This clonotype was found a few times. The chain employs TRBV20-1 and TRBJ2-7, with 7 bases matching TRBD2. The CDR3 spans 12 residues. Germline-derived CDR1 and CDR2 are DFQATT and SNEGSKA (reference sequence). V lost 6 bases to trimming and J lost 3 bases; unmatched junction nucleotides: 5. CDR3 in amino acids: CSAERGDYEQYF. The DNA of the CDR3 is TGCAGTGCCGAGCGGGGAGACTACGAGCAGTACTTC.

A few counts support this clonotype. The chain carries TRBV20-1 and TRBJ2-5; D is ambiguous. Per the germline V gene, CDR1 is DFQATT and CDR2 is SNEGSKA (reference sequence). The CDR3 extends over 13 amino acids. CDR3 nucleotides: TGCAGCCTAAGCTGGGGTGGCCAAGAGACCCAGTACTTC. Amino acid sequence: CSLSWGGQETQYF.

This clonotype was recorded at least ten times. The chain uses TRBV12-3 or TRBV12-4 and TRBJ2-2; TRBD1 or TRBD2 may be the D gene (6 bases each). The ends were cut back, 6 bases at V and 2 bases at J, with 10 bases in the middle. CDR3 length: 14 residues. CDR3 in DNA: TGTGCCAGCAGGCGGGACACCAACACCGGGGAGCTGTTTTTT. This sequence encodes CASRRDTNTGELFF.

This clonotype has a count of ten or more. The rearrangement uses TRBV4-2 and TRBJ2-1, with 9 nucleotides matching TRBD1. The CDR3 has 13 residues. From germline, CDR1 is LGHNA and CDR2 YNFKEQ. J lost 8 bases, V lost 3 bases, and 2 bases had no gene match. The CDR3 DNA sequence: TGTGCCAGCAGCCATCGACAGGGGGATGAGCAGTTCTTC. This encodes CASSHRQGDEQFF.

The sample holds many counts of this clonotype. The gene calls are TRBV7-9 and TRBJ2-5; 7 bases agree with TRBD1. CDR1 and CDR2 from the germline V gene are SEHNR and FQNEAQ (reference sequence). V shed 2 bases and J 9 bases; nucleotides not matched to a gene: 12. The CDR3 runs 15 residues. The CDR3 spells CASSLSPAAQGAQYF. CDR3 coding DNA: TGTGCCAGCAGCTTATCCCCAGCGGCCCAGGGGGCCCAGTACTTC.

At least ten counts were recorded for this clonotype. This rearrangement joins TRBV12-3 or TRBV12-4 to TRBJ1-4, with a tentative D call TRBD1 (6 bases). V was shortened by 2 bases and J by 7 bases, with 14 bases between the two germline ends. The CDR3 has 15 residues. CDR3 sequence reads: CASSLSGGGSEKLFF. CDR3 nucleotides: TGTGCCAGCAGTTTATCGGGAGGGGGGAGTGAAAAACTGTTTTTT.

This clonotype was detected ten times or more. V and J are TRBV5-1 and TRBJ2-1; D perhaps matches TRBD1 (6 bases). Germline V CDR1 and CDR2: SGHRS, YFSETQ. CDR3 length: 13 amino acids. The V end lost 0 bases, the J end lost 6 bases, and 7 bases lay between the germline ends. The CDR3 spells CASSLGTVNEQFF. CDR3 in DNA: TGCGCCAGCAGCTTGGGGACAGTCAATGAGCAGTTCTTC.

This clonotype was counted a few times. V and J are TRBV5-1 and TRBJ2-1; D uncertain. This CDR3 spans 15 amino acids. The V and J ends lost 5 bases and 5 bases respectively, with 17 bases between them. Germline V CDR1 and CDR2: SGHRS, YFSETQ. CDR3 loop: CASSFGRIKDNEQFF. The CDR3 bases are TGCGCCAGCAGTTTCGGACGGATTAAAGACAATGAGCAGTTCTTC.

The chain carries TRBV11-2 and TRBJ2-2, with TRBD1 matching 7 bases. The CDR3 is 15 amino acids. The germline CDR1 and CDR2 sequences are SGHAT and FQNNGV. The V segment lost 4 bases and the J segment 6 bases; nucleotides outside the gene matches: 8. The CDR3 reads CASSSMGRGSGELFF. CDR3 coding DNA: TGTGCCAGCAGCTCAATGGGCAGGGGGTCCGGGGAGCTGTTTTTT.

The V gene is TRBV29-1, the J gene TRBJ2-5; no clear D. Trimming left V 6 bases short and J 2 bases short, with 10 bases between. This CDR3 spans 12 amino acids. Per the germline V gene, CDR1 is SQVTM and CDR2 is ANQGSEA. The CDR3 region is CSVRDGQETQYF. DNA for the CDR3: TGCAGCGTGAGAGACGGACAAGAGACCCAGTACTTC.

This clonotype was counted ten times or more. The chain recombines TRBV7-3 with TRBJ2-1; TRBD1 or TRBD2 may be the D gene (6 bases each). Per the germline V gene, CDR1 is SGHTA and CDR2 is FQGTGA. V shed 0 bases and J shed 8 bases, with 17 bases lying between them. The CDR3 length is 16 residues. CDR3 in amino acids: CASSLTKDARGDEQFF. The DNA of the CDR3 is TGTGCCAGCAGCTTAACGAAGGACGCAAGGGGGGATGAGCAGTTCTTC.